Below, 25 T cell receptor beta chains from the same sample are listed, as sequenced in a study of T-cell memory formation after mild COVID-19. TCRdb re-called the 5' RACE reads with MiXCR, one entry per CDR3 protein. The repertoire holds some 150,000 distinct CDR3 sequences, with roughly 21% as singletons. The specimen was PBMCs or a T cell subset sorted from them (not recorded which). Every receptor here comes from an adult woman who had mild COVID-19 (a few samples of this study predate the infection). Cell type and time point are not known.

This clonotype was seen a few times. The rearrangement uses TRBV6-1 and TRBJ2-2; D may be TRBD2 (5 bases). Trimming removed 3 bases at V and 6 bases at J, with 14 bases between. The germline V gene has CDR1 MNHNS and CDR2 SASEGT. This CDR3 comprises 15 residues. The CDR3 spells CASSDHRLPPGELFF. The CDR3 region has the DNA TGTGCCAGCAGTGACCACAGACTACCCCCCGGGGAGCTGTTTTTT.

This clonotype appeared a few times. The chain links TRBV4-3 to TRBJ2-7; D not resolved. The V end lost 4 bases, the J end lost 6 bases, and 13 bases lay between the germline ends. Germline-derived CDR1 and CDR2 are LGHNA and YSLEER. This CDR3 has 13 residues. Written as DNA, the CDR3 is TGCGCCAGCAGCCTCCAAGGCAGTGCCGAGCAGTACTTC. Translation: CASSLQGSAEQYF.

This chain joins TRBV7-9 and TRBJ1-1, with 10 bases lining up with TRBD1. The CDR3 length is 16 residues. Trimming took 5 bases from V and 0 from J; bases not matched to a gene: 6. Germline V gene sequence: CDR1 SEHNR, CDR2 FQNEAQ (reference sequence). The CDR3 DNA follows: TGTGCCAGCAGCCCTGGGACAGGGGTGATGAACACTGAAGCTTTCTTT. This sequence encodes CASSPGTGVMNTEAFF.

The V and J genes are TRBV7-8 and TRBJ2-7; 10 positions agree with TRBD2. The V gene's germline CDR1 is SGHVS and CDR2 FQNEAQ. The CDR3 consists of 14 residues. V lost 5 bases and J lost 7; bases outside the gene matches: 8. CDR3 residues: CASSPRLAGTEQYF. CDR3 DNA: TGTGCCAGCAGCCCTCGACTAGCGGGTACGGAGCAGTACTTC.

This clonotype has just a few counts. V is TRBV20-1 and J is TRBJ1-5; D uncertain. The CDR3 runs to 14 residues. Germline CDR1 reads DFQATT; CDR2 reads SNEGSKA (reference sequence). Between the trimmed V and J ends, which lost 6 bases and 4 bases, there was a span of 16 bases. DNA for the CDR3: TGCAGTGCGCGACCACGGACGTGGAATCAGCCCCAGCATTTT. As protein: CSARPRTWNQPQHF.

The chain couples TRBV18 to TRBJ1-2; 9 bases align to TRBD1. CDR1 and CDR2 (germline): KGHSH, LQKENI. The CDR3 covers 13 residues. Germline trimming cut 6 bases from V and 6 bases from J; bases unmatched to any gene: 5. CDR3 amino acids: CASSGTGGDGYTF. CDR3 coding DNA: TGTGCCAGCTCGGGAACAGGGGGCGATGGCTACACCTTC. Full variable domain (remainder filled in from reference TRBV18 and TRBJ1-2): NAGVMQNPRHLVRRRGQEARLRCSPMKGHSHVYWYRQLPEEGLKFMVYLQKENIIDESGMPKERFSAEFPKEGPSILRIQQVVRGDSAAYFCASSGTGGDGYTFGSGTRLTVV.

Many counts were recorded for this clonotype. The CDR3: CASSFLQKEETQYF. The CDR3 bases are TGTGCCAGCAGCTTTCTGCAGAAGGAGGAGACCCAGTACTTC. The V call is TRBV5-5, the J call TRBJ2-5; no reliable D call. This CDR3 has 14 amino acids. Germline V gene data show CDR1 as SGHKS and CDR2 as YYEKEE (reference sequence). Trimming removed 2 bases from V and 5 bases from J, with 13 bases in between.

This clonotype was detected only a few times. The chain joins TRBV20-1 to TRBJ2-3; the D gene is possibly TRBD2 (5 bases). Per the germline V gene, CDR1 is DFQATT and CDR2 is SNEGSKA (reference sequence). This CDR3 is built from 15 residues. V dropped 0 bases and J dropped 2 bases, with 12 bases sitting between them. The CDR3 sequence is CSARDRGLYTDTQYF. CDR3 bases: TGCAGTGCTAGAGACAGAGGACTGTACACAGATACGCAGTATTTT.

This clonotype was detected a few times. The DNA for the CDR3 is TGTGCCAGCAGCTTGTCCCGGACAGGGCGCACCGGGGAGCTGTTTTTT. This encodes CASSLSRTGRTGELFF. V gene TRBV11-2 combines with J gene TRBJ2-2, with TRBD1 matching 8 bases. This CDR3 has 16 residues. V gave up 3 bases and J gave up 4 bases; unmatched junction bases: 7. Per the germline V gene, CDR1 is SGHAT and CDR2 is FQNNGV.

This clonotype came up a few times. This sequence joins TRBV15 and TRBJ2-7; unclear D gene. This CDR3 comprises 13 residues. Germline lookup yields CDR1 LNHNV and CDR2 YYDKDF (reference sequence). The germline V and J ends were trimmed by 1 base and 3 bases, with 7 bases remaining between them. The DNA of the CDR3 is TGTGCCACCAGCAGAGGGTTCAGCTACGAGCAGTACTTC. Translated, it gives CATSRGFSYEQYF.

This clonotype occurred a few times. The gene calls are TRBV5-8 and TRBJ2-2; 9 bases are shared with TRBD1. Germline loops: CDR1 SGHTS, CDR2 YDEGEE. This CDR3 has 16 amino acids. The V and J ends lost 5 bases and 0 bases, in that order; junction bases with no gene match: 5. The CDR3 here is CASRIGQGTNTGELFF. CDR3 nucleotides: TGTGCCAGCAGGATCGGACAGGGGACGAACACCGGGGAGCTGTTTTTT.

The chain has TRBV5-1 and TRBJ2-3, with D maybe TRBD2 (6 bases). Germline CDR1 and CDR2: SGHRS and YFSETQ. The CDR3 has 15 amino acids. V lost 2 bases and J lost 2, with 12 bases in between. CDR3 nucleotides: TGCGCCAGCAGCTTTATAGCGGCCCTCACAGATACGCAGTATTTT. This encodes CASSFIAALTDTQYF.

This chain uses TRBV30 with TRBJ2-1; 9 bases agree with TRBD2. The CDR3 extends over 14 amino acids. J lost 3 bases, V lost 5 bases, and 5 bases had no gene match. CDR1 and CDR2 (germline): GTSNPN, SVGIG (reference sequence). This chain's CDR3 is CAWDSGSRYNEQFF. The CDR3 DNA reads TGTGCCTGGGATAGCGGGAGTCGCTACAATGAGCAGTTCTTC. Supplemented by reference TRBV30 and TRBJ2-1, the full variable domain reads SQTIHQWPATLVQPVGSPLSLECTVEGTSNPNLYWYRQAAGRGLQLLFYSVGIGQISSEVPQNLSASRPQDRQFILSSKKLLLSDSGFYLCAWDSGSRYNEQFFGPGTRLTVL.

CDR3 nucleotide sequence: TGTGCCAGCAGCCAACCATCGGGACTAGCGAGCACAGATACGCAGTATTTT. Protein sequence: CASSQPSGLASTDTQYF. The genes are TRBV14 and TRBJ2-3, with 10 bases identical to TRBD2. V shed 2 bases, J shed 0 bases, and the junction held 5 bases outside the gene matches. This CDR3 has 17 amino acids. In germline, CDR1 is SGHDN, CDR2 FVKESK.

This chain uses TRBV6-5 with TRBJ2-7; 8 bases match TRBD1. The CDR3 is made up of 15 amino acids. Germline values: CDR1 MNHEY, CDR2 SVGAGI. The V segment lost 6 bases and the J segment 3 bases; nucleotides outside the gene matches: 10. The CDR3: CASSHGQGAVYEQYF. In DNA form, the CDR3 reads TGTGCCAGCAGCCACGGGCAGGGGGCGGTCTACGAGCAGTACTTC.

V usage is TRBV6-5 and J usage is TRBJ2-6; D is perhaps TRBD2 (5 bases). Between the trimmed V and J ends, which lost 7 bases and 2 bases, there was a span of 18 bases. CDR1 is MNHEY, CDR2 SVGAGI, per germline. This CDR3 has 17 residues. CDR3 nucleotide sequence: TGTGCCAGCACATCCCCACTAGGAACACCTGGGGCCAACGTCCTGACTTTC. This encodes CASTSPLGTPGANVLTF.

In DNA form, the CDR3 reads TGCGCCAGCAGACTATCGGGGGGGCCGCGTTTCTTC. It translates to CASRLSGGPRFF. The V call is TRBV5-1, the J call TRBJ2-1; 8 nucleotides match TRBD2. Germline V lookup: CDR1 SGHRS, CDR2 YFSETQ. Trimming removed 5 bases from V and 16 bases from J; junction bases left unmatched: 11. The CDR3 is 12 amino acids.

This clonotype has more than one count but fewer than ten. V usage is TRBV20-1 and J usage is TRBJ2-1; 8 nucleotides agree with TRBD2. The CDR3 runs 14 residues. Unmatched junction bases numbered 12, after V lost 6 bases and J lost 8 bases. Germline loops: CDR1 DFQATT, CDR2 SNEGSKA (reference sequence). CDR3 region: CSAARGGQKDEQFF. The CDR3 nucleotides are TGCAGTGCGGCCCGGGGGGGCCAAAAGGATGAGCAGTTCTTC.

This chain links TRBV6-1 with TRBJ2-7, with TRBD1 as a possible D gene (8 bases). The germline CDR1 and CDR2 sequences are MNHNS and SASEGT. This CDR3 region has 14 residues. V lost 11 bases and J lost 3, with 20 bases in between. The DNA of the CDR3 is TGTGCCGGCGGACAGGGAGGGTCGGACTACGAGCAGTACTTC. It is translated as CAGGQGGSDYEQYF.

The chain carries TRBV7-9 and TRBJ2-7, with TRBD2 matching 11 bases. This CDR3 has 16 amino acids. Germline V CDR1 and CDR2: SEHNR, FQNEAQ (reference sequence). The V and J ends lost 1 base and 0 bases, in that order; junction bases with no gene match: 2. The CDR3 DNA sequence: TGTGCCAGCAGCTTAGGCACTAGCGGGAGCTCCTACGAGCAGTACTTC. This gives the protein CASSLGTSGSSYEQYF.

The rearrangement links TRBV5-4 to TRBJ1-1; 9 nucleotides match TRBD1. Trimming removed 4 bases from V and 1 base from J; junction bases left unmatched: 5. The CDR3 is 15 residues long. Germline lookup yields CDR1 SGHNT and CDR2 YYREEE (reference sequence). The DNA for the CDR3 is TGTGCCAGCAGCCTAGACAGGGGGAGGAACACTGAAGCTTTCTTT. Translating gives CASSLDRGRNTEAFF.

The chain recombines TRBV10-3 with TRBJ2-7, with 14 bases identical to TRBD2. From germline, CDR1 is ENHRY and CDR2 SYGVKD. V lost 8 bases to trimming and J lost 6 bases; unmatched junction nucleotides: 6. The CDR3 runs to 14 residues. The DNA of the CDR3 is TGTGCCATCGCCGGGACTAGCGGGAGTAGCGAGCAGTACTTC. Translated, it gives CAIAGTSGSSEQYF.

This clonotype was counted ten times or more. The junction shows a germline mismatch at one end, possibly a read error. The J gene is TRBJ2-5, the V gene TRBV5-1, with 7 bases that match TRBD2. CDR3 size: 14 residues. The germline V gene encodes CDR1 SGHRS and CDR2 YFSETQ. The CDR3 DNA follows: TGTGCTAGCAGCTTAGCTAGCGGACAAGAGACCCAGTACTTC. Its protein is CASSLASGQETQYF.

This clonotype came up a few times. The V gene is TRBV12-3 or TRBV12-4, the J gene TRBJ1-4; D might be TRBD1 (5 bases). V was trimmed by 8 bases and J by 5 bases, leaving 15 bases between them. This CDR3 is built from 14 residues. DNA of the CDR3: TGTGCCAGCGTCTCTGGACAAGTGAATGAAAAACTGTTTTTT. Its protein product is CASVSGQVNEKLFF.

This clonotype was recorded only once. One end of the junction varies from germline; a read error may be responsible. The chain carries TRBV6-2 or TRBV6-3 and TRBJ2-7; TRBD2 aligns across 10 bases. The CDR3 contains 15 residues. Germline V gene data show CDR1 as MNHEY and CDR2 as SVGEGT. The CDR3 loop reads CPSRGTLAGAYEQYF. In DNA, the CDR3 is TGTCCCAGCAGAGGAACCCTAGCGGGAGCTTACGAGCAGTACTTC.